Listed below are T cell receptor beta chains from one sample, sequenced in a study of Ad26.COV2.S vaccination and SARS-CoV-2 variants. Sequencing used immunoSEQ multiplex PCR; TCRdb keeps in-frame clones, though not all of them. The sample includes about 390,000 clones, about 90% of them seen just once. Here the sequenced sample was peripheral blood, taken in a trial of Ad26.COV2.S vaccine versus placebo. These TCRs come from a person between 18 and 59 years old who received the Ad26.COV2.S COVID-19 vaccine or a placebo. CDR3s include the opening cysteine and the closing phenylalanine or tryptophan. A D gene is named only where the DNA matches it firmly. The size entry is marked missing in some rows and otherwise reads once, few, many or a size class.

>TRBV6-5|TRBD1|TRBJ2-7|.
TGTGCCAGCAGCCAGGACAGGTACCACGAGCAGTACTTC
CASSQDRYHEQYF
>TRBV9|.|TRBJ2-2|.
TGTGCCAGCAGCGCCTTGTGGGCTTCGGGCGCCGGGGAGCTGTTTTTT
CASSALWASGAGELFF
>TRBV6-4|TRBD1|TRBJ1-2|.
TGTGCCAGCAGTAGGACAGGGAGTTATGGCTACACCTTC
CASSRTGSYGYTF
>TRBV4-3|.|TRBJ2-7|.
TGCGCCAGCAGCCAAGATTCCGGTATCGGTTACGAGCAGTACTTC
CASSQDSGIGYEQYF
>TRBV7-2|TRBD2|TRBJ2-5|once
TGTGCCAGCAGCCGGGCTCTGGCGGGGGGGGGACAGACCCAGTACTTC
CASSRALAGGGQTQYF
>TRBV7-8|.|TRBJ1-1|.
TGTGCCAGCGCCAAAGGAGGGGGGGGGTTTGAAGCTTTCTTT
CASAKGGGGFEAFF
>TRBV10-3|.|TRBJ1-6|.
TGTGCCATCAGTTCACAGGATAATTCACCCCTCCACTTT
CAISSQDNSPLHF
>TRBV7-2|.|TRBJ2-3|.
TGTGCCAGCAGCTTAAAGCCGTCGGGTGGTACGAGCACAGATACGCAGTATTTT
CASSLKPSGGTSTDTQYF
>TRBV5-1|.|TRBJ2-2|.
TGCGCCAGCACCGGGACACCGAACACCGGGGAGCTGTTTTTT
CASTGTPNTGELFF
>TRBV19|.|TRBJ1-6|.
TGTGCCAGTAGTATAGAGGCAGGGCGGCCTTCACCCCTCCACTTT
CASSIEAGRPSPLHF
>TRBV7-4|.|TRBJ1-4|.
TGTGCCAGCAGCTTAGTAGGGAATGGAAGGAAAAAACTGTTTTTT
CASSLVGNGRKKLFF
>TRBV4-1|TRBD1|TRBJ1-1|.
TGCGCCAGCAGCCTAAAGCAGGGGGCTGGGACTGAAGCTTTCTTT
CASSLKQGAGTEAFF
>TRBV19|TRBD1|TRBJ2-1|.
TGTGCCAGTAGTATAGAGGGCAGGGGGAATGAGCAGTTCTTC
CASSIEGRGNEQFF
>TRBV12-5|.|TRBJ2-7|.
TGTGCTAGTGGTTTTACCTCGGGGGCTCTATCGGAGCAGTACTTC
CASGFTSGALSEQYF
>TRBV29-1|.|TRBJ2-3|.
TGCAGCGCGCGATGGGGGTCTCACACAGATACGCAGTATTTT
CSARWGSHTDTQYF
>TRBV2|TRBD1|TRBJ2-2|once
TGTGCCAGTACCTCGGGGACAGGGAGTTCGGGAGTATTAACCGGGGAGCTGTTTTTT
CASTSGTGSSGVLTGELFF
>TRBV7-8|.|TRBJ2-7|.
TGTGCCAGCAGCCCGGGAGCTCCCTACGAGCAGTACTTC
CASSPGAPYEQYF
>TRBV29-1|TRBD1|TRBJ2-1|.
TGCAGGGGACAGGATACCTACAATGAGCAGTTCTTC
CRGQDTYNEQFF
>TRBV7-9|.|TRBJ2-3|.
TGTGCCAGCAGCCTTGTCGCATATAGCACAGATACGCAGTATTTT
CASSLVAYSTDTQYF
>TRBV6-5|TRBD1|TRBJ2-7|.
TGTGCCAGCAGAGACAGGGCCCCTAACTACGAGCAGTACTTC
CASRDRAPNYEQYF
>TRBV5-1|TRBD1|TRBJ1-6|few
TGCGCCAGCAGCTTAAAAGGGGGCGGAAGGTCACCCCTCCACTTT
CASSLKGGGRSPLHF
>TRBV3-1/TRBV3-2|.|TRBJ1-2|medium-sized
TGTGCCAGCAGCCAAATGAATGGCTACACCTTC
CASSQMNGYTF